Listed here are 3 T cell receptor beta chains from one sample, sequenced in a study of shared clonotypes between healthy human individuals. Sequencing used immunoSEQ multiplex PCR; TCRdb keeps in-frame clones, though not all of them. The table shows millions of clones, with roughly 95% occurring only once. Terminally differentiated effector memory CD45RA+ cells were excluded from the naive CD8 cells, which were CD45RO-negative and positively selected for CCR7. Sequenced input: naive CD8+ T cells sorted from blood. The receptor set was obtained from a young man in good health.

The chain is built from TRBV4-1 and TRBJ1-1; TRBD1 is a possible D gene (6 bases). CDR3 size: 14 residues. Trimming took off 1 base at V and 3 bases at J, with 9 bases between the two ends. Germline-derived CDR1 and CDR2 are MGHRA and YSYEKL. CDR3 nucleotides: TGCGCCAGCAGCCAAGGGAAGGGGGACACTGAAGCTTTCTTT. As protein: CASSQGKGDTEAFF.

The rearrangement uses TRBV29-1 and TRBJ2-7; 10 bases align to TRBD1. This CDR3 region has 15 residues. Trimming cost V 5 bases and J 2 bases; bases outside gene matches: 9. Germline CDR1 SQVTM, CDR2 ANQGSEA. Here the CDR3 DNA reads TGCAGCGTTTGGGACAGGGGCCCAACTACCTACGAGCAGTACTTC. Translation gives CSVWDRGPTTYEQYF.

The rearrangement joins TRBV6-7 to TRBJ1-4; 7 nucleotides match TRBD1. TRBV6-7 belongs to the ORF category, with a function that is uncertain. The V and J ends lost 8 bases and 4 bases, in that order; junction bases with no gene match: 7. The CDR3 is made up of 14 amino acids. The CDR3 here is CASDQGGYNEKLFF. The CDR3 DNA follows: TGTGCCAGCGATCAGGGGGGATATAATGAAAAACTGTTTTTT.